What follows describes a single T cell receptor (beta chain). Its cognate antigen is unknown. Per germline, CDR1 SQVTM and CDR2 ANQGSEA. The CDR3 is 14 amino acids. V lost 4 bases and J lost 7; bases outside the gene matches: 8. PCR used 60 Vbeta primers and 13 Jbeta primers. Assay: immunoSEQ multiplex PCR; the TCRdb copy retains only in-frame clones and omits some. The sample contains about 70,000 clones, 60% to 80% of which appear only once. The data stem from a study of cytomegalovirus exposure and HLA in healthy donors. Findings and limits, study-wide: Researchers counted roughly 150 TCR beta chains as cytomegalovirus-associated. Published work reported that the classifier diagnosed cytomegalovirus status with high specificity and sensitivity.

This TCR was sampled from a man aged 30-40 years in good health and CMV-seronegative. The V and J genes are TRBV29-1 and TRBJ1-4; TRBD1 matches 8 bases. Sequencing input: PBMCs. CDR3 nucleotide sequence: TGCAGCGTTGGGGGGGGGACAGGCAGTGAAAAACTGTTTTTT. It encodes CSVGGGTGSEKLFF.